These T cell receptor beta chains were read from a single sample in a study of blood T cell repertoires in COVID-19. Some clones are missing from TCRdb's copy, which holds only in-frame ones; the method was immunoSEQ multiplex PCR. Of roughly 240,000 clones in the sample, about 82% were seen once. The sample comprised PBMCs or T cells enriched from blood (not recorded which). The receptors stem from a woman in her fifties or sixties with acute COVID-19. The CDR3 runs from the conserved cysteine through the conserved F or W. A D gene is named only where the DNA matches it firmly. The size field is filled for only some rows; it gives once, few, many or a size class.

TRBJ1-2,TRBV6-5,NA,NA,TGTGCCAGCAGTCCTGGACAGCTTTATAGCTACACCTTC,CASSPGQLYSYTF
TRBJ2-2,TRBV4-1,NA,TRBD1,TGCGCCAGCAGCCAAGACTCCGGGACAGGGCGTGGCGGGGAGCTGTTTTTT,CASSQDSGTGRGGELFF
TRBJ1-2,TRBV2,NA,TRBD1,TGTGCCAGCAGTGGCCCAGGGGGGAACTATGGCTACACCTTC,CASSGPGGNYGYTF
TRBJ1-2,TRBV27,NA,TRBD1,TGTGCCAGCAGGCGGACAGGCGGCTATGGCTACACCTTC,CASRRTGGYGYTF
TRBJ1-1,TRBV5-1,NA,NA,TGCGCCAGCAGCTTGGTTCTGGGGGCGCGCACTGAAGCTTTCTTT,CASSLVLGARTEAFF
TRBJ1-1,TRBV4-3,NA,NA,TGCGCCAGCAGCCAACGAGGGTTTAACACTGAAGCTTTCTTT,CASSQRGFNTEAFF
TRBJ1-1,TRBV5-6,once,NA,TGTGCCAGCAGCTCAGGGTTCACTGAAGCTTTCTTT,CASSSGFTEAFF
TRBJ2-1,TRBV7-3,NA,NA,TGTGCCAGCAGCGGTAGCGGCTCCTACAATGAGCAGTTCTTC,CASSGSGSYNEQFF
TRBJ1-2,TRBV6-5,NA,TRBD1,TGTGCCAGCAGTTACGGGACGGGACAGGGGTACCCTGGCTACACCTTC,CASSYGTGQGYPGYTF
TRBJ1-1,TRBV13,NA,NA,TGTGCCAGCAGCTTGGGGCGCCGGGTTGAAGCTTTCTTT,CASSLGRRVEAFF
TRBJ1-2,TRBV7-8,NA,NA,TGTGCCAGCAGCCGAGACACAGCAAACTATGGCTACACCTTC,CASSRDTANYGYTF
TRBJ1-4,TRBV11-2,NA,NA,TGTGCCAGCAGCTTAGGTACAACTAATGAAAAACTGTTTTTT,CASSLGTTNEKLFF
TRBJ2-1,TRBV6-5,once,NA,TGTGCCAGCAGTTACTTCGGGTATAGCCATGAGCAGTTCTTC,CASSYFGYSHEQFF
TRBJ2-7,TRBV30,NA,NA,TGTGCCGGTACGCAGGGGTGGGAGCAGTACTTC,CAGTQGWEQYF
TRBJ1-2,TRBV5-1,NA,TRBD1,TGCGCCAGCAGTGGACAGGGGATTGGCTACACCTTC,CASSGQGIGYTF
TRBJ2-3,TRBV6-1,NA,TRBD2,TGTGCCAGCAGTGGACTAGCGGGGGGTTTCGCAGATACGCAGTATTTT,CASSGLAGGFADTQYF
TRBJ1-6,TRBV5-6,NA,NA,TGTGCCAGCAGCTTGGGCTTGGGGGGTTCACCCCTCCACTTT,CASSLGLGGSPLHF
TRBJ1-3,TRBV5-6,NA,TRBD1,TGTGCCAGCAGCCCCAGCCGGGACAGGATTTACTCTGGAAACACCATATATTTT,CASSPSRDRIYSGNTIYF
TRBJ1-1,TRBV20-1,NA,NA,TGCAGCCCGGGCACTGAAGCTTTCTTT,CSPGTEAFF
TRBJ2-2,TRBV19,once,NA,TGTGCCAGTAGTGCACAGGGTTCGGACGGGGAGCTGTTTTTT,CASSAQGSDGELFF
TRBJ2-2,TRBV11-3,NA,TRBD1,TGTGCCAGCAGCTTGAGGGGGCGCGACACCGGGGAGCTGTTTTTT,CASSLRGRDTGELFF
TRBJ1-5,TRBV2,once,TRBD1,TGTGCCAGCGGACAGGGTTATAGCAATCAGCCCCAGCATTTT,CASGQGYSNQPQHF
TRBJ1-2,TRBV11-3,NA,NA,TGTGCCAGCAGCCTTGACAGGCGACCTCAGAAATCCTATGGCTACACCTTC,CASSLDRRPQKSYGYTF
TRBJ1-1,TRBV11-3,NA,NA,TGTGCCAGCAGCTTCACCGAGGGGGCTGAAGCTTTCTTT,CASSFTEGAEAFF
TRBJ2-5,TRBV15,few,NA,TGTGCCACCAGCAGAGCAAGAGGGCGGTACCAAGAGACCCAGTACTTC,CATSRARGRYQETQYF
TRBJ2-5,TRBV5-1,NA,TRBD1,TGCGCCAGCAGAACCGGGACAGGGGTCCAAGAGACCCAGTACTTC,CASRTGTGVQETQYF
TRBJ1-2,TRBV30,NA,NA,TGTGCCTGGAGTGAAAGAGGCCAGGGCGGAGGCTACACCTTC,CAWSERGQGGGYTF
TRBJ1-5,TRBV3-1/TRBV3-2,once,NA,TGTGCCAGCAGCCAAACAGGGAATAGCAATCAGCCCCAGCATTTT,CASSQTGNSNQPQHF
TRBJ1-2,TRBV5-4,once,NA,TGTGCCAGCAGCTTGGCCAATAGCAGGGTTGGCCACACCTTC,CASSLANSRVGHTF
TRBJ1-5,TRBV6-2/TRBV6-3,NA,NA,TGTGCCAGCAGTTATATTCCCTTCTTACAGGGTGTTAAGCCCCAGCATTTT,CASSYIPFLQGVKPQHF
TRBJ1-2,TRBV6-2/TRBV6-3,NA,NA,TGTGCCAGCAGTTTTCAGGGTTCGCATGGCTACACCTTC,CASSFQGSHGYTF
TRBJ2-5,TRBV3-1/TRBV3-2,NA,TRBD2,TGTGCCAGCAGCCAAGAGATACTAGCGGGGGGGTACCAAGAGACCCAGTACTTC,CASSQEILAGGYQETQYF
TRBJ1-1,TRBV7-2,NA,TRBD1,TGTGCCAGCAGCTCCCGGGGAACAGGGGGCGGCACTGAAGCTTTCTTT,CASSSRGTGGGTEAFF
TRBJ1-2,TRBV5-1,NA,NA,TGCGCCAGCAGCTTGACCGGGACTAACTATGGCTACACCTTC,CASSLTGTNYGYTF
TRBJ1-4,TRBV29-1,NA,TRBD1,TGCAGCGCCGCCGGGACAGGGAATAATGAAAAACTGTTTTTT,CSAAGTGNNEKLFF
TRBJ1-1,TRBV18,NA,TRBD1,TGTGCCAGCTCACCAGAGACAGGGGGCAGCAGGACTGAAGCTTTCTTT,CASSPETGGSRTEAFF
TRBJ2-3,TRBV13,NA,TRBD2,TGTGCCAGCAGCTTAGGGACTAGCGGGGGAAATACGCAGTATTTT,CASSLGTSGGNTQYF
TRBJ1-2,TRBV6-2/TRBV6-3,once,NA,TGTGCCAGCAGTTACGTGCGCGGGCAAACATATGGCTACACCTTC,CASSYVRGQTYGYTF
TRBJ1-1,TRBV19,NA,TRBD1,TGTGCCAGTAGTATGGGACAGGGGTGGAACACTGAAGCTTTCTTT,CASSMGQGWNTEAFF
TRBJ2-1,TRBV9,NA,TRBD2,TGTGCCAGCAGCGTAGGTCTAGCGGGGGGGCGCGAGCAGTTCTTC,CASSVGLAGGREQFF
TRBJ1-2,TRBV14,once,NA,TGTGCCAGCAGCCAACTAGGGGAGGGAGACTATGGCTACACCTTC,CASSQLGEGDYGYTF
TRBJ2-7,TRBV6-5,NA,TRBD2,TGTGCCAGCACAAGCGGGGGCCCCGGGTTGGGGGAGCAGTACTTC,CASTSGGPGLGEQYF